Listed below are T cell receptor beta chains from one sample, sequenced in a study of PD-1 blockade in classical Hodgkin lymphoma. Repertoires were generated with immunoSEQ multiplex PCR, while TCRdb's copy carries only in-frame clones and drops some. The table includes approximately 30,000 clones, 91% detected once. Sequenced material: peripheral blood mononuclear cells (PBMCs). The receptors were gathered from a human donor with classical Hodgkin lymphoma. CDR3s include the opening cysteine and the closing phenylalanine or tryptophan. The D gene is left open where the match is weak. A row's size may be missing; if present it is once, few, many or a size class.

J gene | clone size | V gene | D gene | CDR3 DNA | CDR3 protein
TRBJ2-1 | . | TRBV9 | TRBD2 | TGTGCCAGCAGCCCCGCGGGAGGGCTCTCCTACAATGAGCAGTTCTTC | CASSPAGGLSYNEQFF
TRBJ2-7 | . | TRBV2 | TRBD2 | TGTGCCAGCAGTGAAGCGCGGGGGGCTGGGGAGCAGTACTTC | CASSEARGAGEQYF
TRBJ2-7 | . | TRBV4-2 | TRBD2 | TGTGCCAGCAGCCAAGATCTTTCAACGGGGACTAGCGGCTACGAGCAGTACTTC | CASSQDLSTGTSGYEQYF
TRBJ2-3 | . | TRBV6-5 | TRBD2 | TGTGCCAGCGGGCTGGAGGGGAGGGCCCGGGGGCAGTATTTT | CASGLEGRARGQYF
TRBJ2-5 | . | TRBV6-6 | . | TGTGCCAGCACCCATCGATCGGAAGAGACCCAGTACTTC | CASTHRSEETQYF
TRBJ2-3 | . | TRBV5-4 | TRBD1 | TGTGCCAGCAGCTTACCGGGACAGGGAACAGATACGCAGTATTTT | CASSLPGQGTDTQYF
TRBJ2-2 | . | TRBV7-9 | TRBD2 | TGTGCCAGCAGCCTGGGACTAGCGGGCACCGGGGAGCTGTTTTTT | CASSLGLAGTGELFF
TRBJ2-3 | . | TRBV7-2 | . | TGTGCCAGCAGCCCTTCCGGGACGGGTGGAGGGACGCAGTATTTT | CASSPSGTGGGTQYF
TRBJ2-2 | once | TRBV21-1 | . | TGTGCCAGCAGCACCGGGACTAGCGGGAGTCCCGCGGAGGGGGAGCTGTTTTTT | CASSTGTSGSPAEGELFF
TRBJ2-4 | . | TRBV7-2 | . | TGTGCCAGCAGCTTACCCCAAAACATTCAGTACTTC | CASSLPQNIQYF
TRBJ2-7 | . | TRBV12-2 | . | TGTGCAAGTCGCTTAGCGCTCGGGACTATCTTCGAGCAGTACTTC | CASRLALGTIFEQYF
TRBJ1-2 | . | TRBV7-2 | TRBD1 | TGTGCCAGCAGCTTAACCCGGACAGGGGGCATCTATGGCTACACCTTC | CASSLTRTGGIYGYTF
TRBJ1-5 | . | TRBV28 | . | TGTGCCAGCAGTTTGCTGGGATTTTATAGCAATCAGCCCCAGCATTTT | CASSLLGFYSNQPQHF
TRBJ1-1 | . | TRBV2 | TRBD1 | TGTGCCAGCAGTGAAGGGACAGGGAGGAACACTGAAGCTTTCTTT | CASSEGTGRNTEAFF
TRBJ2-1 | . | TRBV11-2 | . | TGTGCCAGCAGCTTAGGTGCAGGGAGACAAAATGAGCAGTTCTTC | CASSLGAGRQNEQFF
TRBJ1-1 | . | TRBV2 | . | TGTGCCAGCGAAGCGAGGCCTGAAGCTTTCTTT | CASEARPEAFF
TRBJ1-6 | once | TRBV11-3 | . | TGTGCCAGCAGCCTAACCCGGGACGGCAATAATTCACCCCTCCACTTT | CASSLTRDGNNSPLHF
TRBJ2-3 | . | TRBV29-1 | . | TGCAGCGTTGGGGGGGCAGATACGCAGTATTTT | CSVGGADTQYF
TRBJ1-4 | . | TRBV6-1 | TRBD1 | TGTGCCAGCCGGGACAGGGGGCTTACTAATGAAAAACTGTTTTTT | CASRDRGLTNEKLFF
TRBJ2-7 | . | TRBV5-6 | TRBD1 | TGTGCCAGCAGCTCAGGCCCGACAGGGTACGAGCAGTACTTC | CASSSGPTGYEQYF
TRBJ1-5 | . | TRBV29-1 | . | TGCAGCGTTGAAGTGACGGGGGGACAGCCCCAGCATTTT | CSVEVTGGQPQHF
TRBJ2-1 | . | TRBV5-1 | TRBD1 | TGCGCCAGCGGAACGACAGGGCAGGACAATGAGCAGTTCTTC | CASGTTGQDNEQFF
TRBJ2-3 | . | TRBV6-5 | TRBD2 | TGTGCCAGCACCGGGACTAGCGTACGCACAGATACGCAGTATTTT | CASTGTSVRTDTQYF
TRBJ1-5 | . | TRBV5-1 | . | TGCGCCAGCAGCTCGCTTGGGGATGTGCCCCAGCATTTT | CASSSLGDVPQHF
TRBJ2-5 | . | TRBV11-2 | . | TGTGCCAGCAGCTTCCATCGAGAGACCCAGTACTTC | CASSFHRETQYF
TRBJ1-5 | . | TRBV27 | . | TGTGCCAGGGGGGGGGACGTTAGCAATCAGCCCCAGCATTTT | CARGGDVSNQPQHF
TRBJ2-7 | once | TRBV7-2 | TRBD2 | TGTGCCAGCAGCTTAGTTGCGGGAGTTTCCTACGAGCAGTACTTC | CASSLVAGVSYEQYF
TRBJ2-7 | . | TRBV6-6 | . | TGTGCCAGCAGAGACACCGCCTACGAGCAGTACTTC | CASRDTAYEQYF
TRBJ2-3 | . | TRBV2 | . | TGTGCCAGCAATCGGCAGGGCACAGATACGCAGTATTTT | CASNRQGTDTQYF
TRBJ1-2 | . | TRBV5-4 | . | TGTGCCAGCAGCTTGTTAGGGACCTATGGCTACACCTTC | CASSLLGTYGYTF
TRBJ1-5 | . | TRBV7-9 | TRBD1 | TGTGCCAGCAGCCCCGACAGGGATCAGCCCCAGCATTTT | CASSPDRDQPQHF
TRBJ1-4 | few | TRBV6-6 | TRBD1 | TGTGCCAGCGGGGACAGGGGTAATGAAAAACTGTTTTTT | CASGDRGNEKLFF
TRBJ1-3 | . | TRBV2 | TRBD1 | TGTGCCAGCAGTTCCGGACAGGTCTCTGGAAACACCATATATTTT | CASSSGQVSGNTIYF
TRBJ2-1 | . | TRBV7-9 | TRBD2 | TGTGCCAGCAGCCCGGCGGTAGCGGGAGGTCGGGAGCAGTTCTTC | CASSPAVAGGREQFF
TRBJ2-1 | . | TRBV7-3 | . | TGTGCCAGCAGCTTAGGCAGGGGTACCTACAATGAGCAGTTCTTC | CASSLGRGTYNEQFF
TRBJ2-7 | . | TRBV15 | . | TGTGCCACCAGCAGAGATAGTACTCGGGGCTCCTACGAGCAGTACTTC | CATSRDSTRGSYEQYF
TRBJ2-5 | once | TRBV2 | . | TGTGCCACCAGGGGGGTATCAGAGACCCAGTACTTC | CATRGVSETQYF
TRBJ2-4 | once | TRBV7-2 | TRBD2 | TGTGCCAGCAGCCCTAGCGGGGGGGGAAACATTCAGTACTTC | CASSPSGGGNIQYF
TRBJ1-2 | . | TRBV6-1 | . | TGTGCCAGCAGTAAGACAGCTAACTATGGCTACACCTTC | CASSKTANYGYTF
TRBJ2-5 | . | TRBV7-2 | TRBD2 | TGTGCCAGCAGCTTTACTAGCGGGAGGTCGGAGACCCAGTACTTC | CASSFTSGRSETQYF
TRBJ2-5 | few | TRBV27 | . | TGTGCCAGCAGGGACCGGGACACCCAAGAGACCCAGTACTTC | CASRDRDTQETQYF
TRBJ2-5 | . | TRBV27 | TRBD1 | TGTGCCAGCAGTTTACGACAGGGCCCGACCCAGTACTTC | CASSLRQGPTQYF
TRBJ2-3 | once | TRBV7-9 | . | TGTGCCAGCAGCTTAGCGGGTAGCCCTAGCACAGATACGCAGTATTTT | CASSLAGSPSTDTQYF